The T cell receptor (beta chain) under discussion was sequenced for a study of chemoradiotherapy in HPV16-positive cancers. Notes on the study in general: During treatment, candidate HPV-specific clones and E7-related motifs expanded in tumor. Only two HPV16-positive patients supplied the functional HPV-specificity definition.

Points on this clone: Its antigen is not known.

This CDR3 has 13 amino acids. Per the germline V gene, CDR1 is SQVTM and CDR2 is ANQGSEA. Repeated repertoire sampling spanned the course of chemoradiotherapy. The method was immunoSEQ multiplex PCR; TCRdb's version includes in-frame clones alone and lacks a portion of them. Here the sample spans about 3,300 clones, roughly 90% being singletons. The J gene is TRBJ2-3, the V gene TRBV29-1; possible D gene TRBD2, 6 bases. This clonotype was sampled from a human donor with HPV-associated anogenital cancer. This specimen was tumor tissue, taken from a patient who underwent chemoradiotherapy. CDR3 coding DNA: TGCACCTACACCCGGAGGGAGTTGGATACGCAGTATTTT. Its translation is CTYTRRELDTQYF.